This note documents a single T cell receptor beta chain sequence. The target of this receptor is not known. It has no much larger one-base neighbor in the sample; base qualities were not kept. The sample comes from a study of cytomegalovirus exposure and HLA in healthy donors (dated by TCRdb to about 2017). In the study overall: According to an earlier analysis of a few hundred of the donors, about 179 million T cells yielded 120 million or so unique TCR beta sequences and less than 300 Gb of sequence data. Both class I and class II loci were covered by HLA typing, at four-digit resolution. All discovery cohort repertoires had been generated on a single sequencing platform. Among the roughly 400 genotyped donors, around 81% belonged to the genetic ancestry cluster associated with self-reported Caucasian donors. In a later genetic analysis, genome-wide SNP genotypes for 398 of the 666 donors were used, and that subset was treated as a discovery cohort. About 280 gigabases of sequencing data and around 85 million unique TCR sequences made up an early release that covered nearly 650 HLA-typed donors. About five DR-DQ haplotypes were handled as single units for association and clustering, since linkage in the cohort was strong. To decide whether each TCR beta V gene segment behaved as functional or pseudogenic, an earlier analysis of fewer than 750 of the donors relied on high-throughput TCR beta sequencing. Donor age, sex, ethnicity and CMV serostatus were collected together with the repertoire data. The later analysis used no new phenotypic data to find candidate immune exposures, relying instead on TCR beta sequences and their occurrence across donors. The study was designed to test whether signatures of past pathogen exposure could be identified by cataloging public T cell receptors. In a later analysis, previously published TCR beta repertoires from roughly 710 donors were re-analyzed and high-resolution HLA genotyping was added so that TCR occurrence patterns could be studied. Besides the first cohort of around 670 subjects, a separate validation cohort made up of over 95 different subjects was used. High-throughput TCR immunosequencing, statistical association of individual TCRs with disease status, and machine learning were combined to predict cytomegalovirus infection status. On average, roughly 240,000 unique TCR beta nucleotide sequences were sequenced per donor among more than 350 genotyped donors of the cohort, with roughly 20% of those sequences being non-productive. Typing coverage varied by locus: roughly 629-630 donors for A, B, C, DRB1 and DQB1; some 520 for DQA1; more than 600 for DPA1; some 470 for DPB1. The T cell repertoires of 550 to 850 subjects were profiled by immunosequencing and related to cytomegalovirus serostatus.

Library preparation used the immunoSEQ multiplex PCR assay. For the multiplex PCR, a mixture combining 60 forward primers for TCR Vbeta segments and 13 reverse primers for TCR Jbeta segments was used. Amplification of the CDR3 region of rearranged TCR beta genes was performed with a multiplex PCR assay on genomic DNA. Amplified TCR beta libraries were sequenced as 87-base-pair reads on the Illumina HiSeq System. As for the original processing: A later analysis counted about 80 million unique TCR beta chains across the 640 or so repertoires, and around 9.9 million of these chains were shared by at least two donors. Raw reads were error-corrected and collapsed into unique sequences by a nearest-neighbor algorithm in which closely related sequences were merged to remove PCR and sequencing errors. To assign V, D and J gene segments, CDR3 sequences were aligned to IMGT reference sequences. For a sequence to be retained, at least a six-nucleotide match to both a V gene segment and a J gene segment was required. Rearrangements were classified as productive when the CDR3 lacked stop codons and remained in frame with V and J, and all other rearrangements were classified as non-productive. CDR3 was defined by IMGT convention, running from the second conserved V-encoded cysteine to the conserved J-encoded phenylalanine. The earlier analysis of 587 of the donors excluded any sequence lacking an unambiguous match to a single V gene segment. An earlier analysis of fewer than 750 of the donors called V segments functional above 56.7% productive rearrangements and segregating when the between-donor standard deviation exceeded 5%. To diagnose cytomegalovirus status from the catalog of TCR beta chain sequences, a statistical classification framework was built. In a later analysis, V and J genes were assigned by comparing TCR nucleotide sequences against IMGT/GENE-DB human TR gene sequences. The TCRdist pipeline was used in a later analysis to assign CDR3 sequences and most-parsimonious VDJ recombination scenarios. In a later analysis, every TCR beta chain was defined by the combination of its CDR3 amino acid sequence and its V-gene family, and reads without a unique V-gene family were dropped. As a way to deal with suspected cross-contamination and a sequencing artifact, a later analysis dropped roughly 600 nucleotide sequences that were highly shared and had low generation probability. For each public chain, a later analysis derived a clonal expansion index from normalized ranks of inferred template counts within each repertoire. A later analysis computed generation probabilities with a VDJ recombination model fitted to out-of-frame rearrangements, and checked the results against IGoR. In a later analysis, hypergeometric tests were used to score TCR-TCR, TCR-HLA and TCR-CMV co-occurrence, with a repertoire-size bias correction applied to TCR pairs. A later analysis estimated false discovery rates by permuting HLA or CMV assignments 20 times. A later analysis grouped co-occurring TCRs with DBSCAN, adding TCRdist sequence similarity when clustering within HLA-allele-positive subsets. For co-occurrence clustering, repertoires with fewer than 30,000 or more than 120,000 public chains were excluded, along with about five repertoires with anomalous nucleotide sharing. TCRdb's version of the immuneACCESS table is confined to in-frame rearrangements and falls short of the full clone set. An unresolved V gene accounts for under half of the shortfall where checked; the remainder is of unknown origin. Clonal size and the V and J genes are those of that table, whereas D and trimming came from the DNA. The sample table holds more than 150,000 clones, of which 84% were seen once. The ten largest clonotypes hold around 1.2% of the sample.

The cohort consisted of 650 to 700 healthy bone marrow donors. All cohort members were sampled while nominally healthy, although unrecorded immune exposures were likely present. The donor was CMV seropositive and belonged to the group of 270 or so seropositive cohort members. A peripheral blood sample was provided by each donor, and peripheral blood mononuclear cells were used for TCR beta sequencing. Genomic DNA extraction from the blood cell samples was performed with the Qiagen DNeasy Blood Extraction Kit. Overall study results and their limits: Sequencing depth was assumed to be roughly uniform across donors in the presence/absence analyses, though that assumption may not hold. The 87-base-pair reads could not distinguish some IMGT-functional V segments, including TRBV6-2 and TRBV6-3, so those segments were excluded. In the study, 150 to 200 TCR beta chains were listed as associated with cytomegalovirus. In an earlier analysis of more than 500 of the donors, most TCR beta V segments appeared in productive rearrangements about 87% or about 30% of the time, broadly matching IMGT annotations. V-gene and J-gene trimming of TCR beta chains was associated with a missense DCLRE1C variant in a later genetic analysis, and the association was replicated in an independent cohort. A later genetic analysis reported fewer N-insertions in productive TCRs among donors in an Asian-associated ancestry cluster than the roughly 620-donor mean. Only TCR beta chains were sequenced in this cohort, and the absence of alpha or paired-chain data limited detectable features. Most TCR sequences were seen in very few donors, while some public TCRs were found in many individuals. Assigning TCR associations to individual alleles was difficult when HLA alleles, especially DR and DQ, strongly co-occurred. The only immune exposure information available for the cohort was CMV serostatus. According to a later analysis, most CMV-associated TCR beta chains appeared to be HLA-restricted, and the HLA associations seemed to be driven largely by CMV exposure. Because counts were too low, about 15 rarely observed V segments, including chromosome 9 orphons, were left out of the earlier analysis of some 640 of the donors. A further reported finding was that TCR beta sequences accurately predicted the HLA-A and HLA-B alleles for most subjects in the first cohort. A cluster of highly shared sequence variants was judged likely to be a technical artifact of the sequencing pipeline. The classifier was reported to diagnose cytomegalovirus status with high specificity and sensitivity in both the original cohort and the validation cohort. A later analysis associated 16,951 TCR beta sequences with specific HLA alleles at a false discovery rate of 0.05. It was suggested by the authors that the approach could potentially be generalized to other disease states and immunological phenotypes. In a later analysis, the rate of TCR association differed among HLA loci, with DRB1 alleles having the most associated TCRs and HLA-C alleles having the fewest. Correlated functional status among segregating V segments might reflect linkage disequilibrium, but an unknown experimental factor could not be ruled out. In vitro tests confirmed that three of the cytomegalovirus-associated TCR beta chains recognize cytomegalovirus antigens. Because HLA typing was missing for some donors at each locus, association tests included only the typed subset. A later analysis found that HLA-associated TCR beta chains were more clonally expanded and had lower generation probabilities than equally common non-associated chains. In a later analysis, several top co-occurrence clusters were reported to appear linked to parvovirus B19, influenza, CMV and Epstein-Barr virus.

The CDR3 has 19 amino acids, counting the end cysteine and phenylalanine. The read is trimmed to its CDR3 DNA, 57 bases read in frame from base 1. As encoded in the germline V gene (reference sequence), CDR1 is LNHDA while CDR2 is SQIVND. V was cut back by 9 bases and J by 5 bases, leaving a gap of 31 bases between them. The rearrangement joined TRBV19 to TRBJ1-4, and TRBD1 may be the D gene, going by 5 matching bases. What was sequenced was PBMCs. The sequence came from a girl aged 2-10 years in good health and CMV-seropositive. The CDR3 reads CARLPQGGQVVGGNEKLFF. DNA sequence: TGTGCCAGACTGCCGCAGGGTGGCCAGGTTGTCGGGGGGAATGAAAAACTGTTTTTT.